The next 18 T cell receptor beta chains were all read from a single sample in a study of neurological immune-mediated disorders. TCRdb analysed the 5' RACE reads with MiXCR anew, one entry per CDR3 protein. The sample records 25,000 to 30,000 distinct CDR3 sequences, 3% to 3.5% being singletons. Specimen: PBMCs. The receptors shown here come from a woman aged 25-40 years with multiple sclerosis.

This clonotype has a count of ten or more. One end of the junction does not line up with germline, which may come from a read error. The chain is built from TRBV12-3 or TRBV12-4 and TRBJ1-5; maybe TRBD1 (6 bases). The CDR3 has 15 residues. CDR3 nucleotides: TGTGCCAGCAGTTTAGGACAGGTGGGGGATCAGCCCCAGAATTTT. Encoded protein: CASSLGQVGDQPQNF.

In its sample, this clonotype was seen many times. A much bigger clone sits one base away, suggesting this may be a read error. The chain combines TRBV4-2 with TRBJ2-5; D uncertain. The CDR3 consists of 13 residues. CDR1 and CDR2 (germline): LGHNA, YNFKEQ. V was shortened by 4 bases and J by 7 bases, with 13 bases between the two germline ends. CDR3 in amino acids: CASSPRKGVTQYF. CDR3 nucleotides: TGTGCCAGCAGCCCCAGAAAGGGTGTGACCCAGTACTTC.

This clonotype occurred many times. V usage is TRBV5-1 and J usage is TRBJ2-7, with 9 bases aligning to TRBD1. The V segment lost 4 bases and the J segment 6 bases; nucleotides outside the gene matches: 14. Germline-derived CDR1 and CDR2 are SGHRS and YFSETQ. The CDR3 length is 16 residues. The CDR3 region has the DNA TGCGCCAGCAGCGCGGTGCCGGGACAGGGATCGTTCGAGCAGTACTTC. The encoded protein is CASSAVPGQGSFEQYF.

The V call is TRBV6-2 or TRBV6-3, the J call TRBJ2-7, with D hard to call. Trimming took 7 bases from V and 3 from J, leaving 16 bases between them. This CDR3 region has 14 residues. Germline CDR1 and CDR2: MNHEY and SVGEGT. CDR3 nucleotides: TGTGCCAGCACGGGTGGTTACCCAAACTACGAGCAGTACTTC. It encodes CASTGGYPNYEQYF.

This clonotype was counted at least ten times. The chain uses TRBV20-1 and TRBJ2-4, with a tentative D call TRBD2 (6 bases). Deletions cut 2 bases from V and 14 bases from J, with 13 bases between. In germline, CDR1 is DFQATT, CDR2 SNEGSKA (reference sequence). The CDR3 totals 11 residues. The CDR3 coding sequence is TGCAGTGCTAGACAACCGGGACTGAAGTACTTC. Translated, it gives CSARQPGLKYF.

In its sample, this clonotype was seen a few times. A junction end diverges from the germline sequence, so it may reflect a read error. The gene calls are TRBV5-1 and TRBJ1-5, with D possibly matching TRBD1 (6 bases). This CDR3 is 13 amino acids long. Germline CDR1 reads SGHRS; CDR2 reads YFSETQ. The CDR3 DNA is TGCGCCAGCAGCTGGGGGGACAATCAGCCCCAGAATTTT. Translating it yields CASSWGDNQPQNF.

This clonotype was seen many times. J is TRBJ1-1 and V is TRBV4-2, with D tentatively TRBD1 (6 bases). The CDR3 consists of 17 residues. The V and J ends lost 4 bases and 8 bases respectively, with 26 bases between them. CDR1 LGHNA and CDR2 YNFKEQ come from the germline V gene. CDR3 amino acids: CASSPTPRGRGSGEAFF. DNA of the CDR3: TGTGCCAGCAGCCCGACCCCCAGGGGCCGGGGGTCCGGCGAAGCTTTCTTT.

This clonotype was detected ten times or more. This sequence joins TRBV7-2 and TRBJ2-7; D remains ambiguous. Trimming cost V 3 bases and J 2 bases, with 8 bases left between them. CDR3 length: 13 residues. Per the germline V gene, CDR1 is SGHTA and CDR2 is FQGNSA. The CDR3 DNA reads as TGTGCCAGCAGCTTGGTAAAAACCTACGAGCAGTACTTC. It encodes CASSLVKTYEQYF.

This clonotype was observed at least ten times. V and J are TRBV9 and TRBJ1-2; D remains unclear. Germline loops: CDR1 SGDLS, CDR2 YYNGEE. The germline V and J ends were trimmed by 0 bases and 5 bases, with 8 bases remaining between them. There are 13 residues in the CDR3. The CDR3, as DNA: TGTGCCAGCAGCGTAGCTTCAGGTTATGGCTACACCTTC. It yields the protein CASSVASGYGYTF.

This clonotype was seen at least ten times. The chain carries TRBV11-2 and TRBJ1-4; D might be TRBD1 (6 bases). This CDR3 is 15 amino acids long. Germline-derived CDR1 and CDR2 are SGHAT and FQNNGV. Trimming pared 4 bases from V and 8 bases from J, leaving 17 bases between. As DNA, the CDR3 is TGTGCCAGCAGCTCCCAACAGGGTGAGGGCGAAAAACTGTTTTTT. The encoded protein is CASSSQQGEGEKLFF.

This clonotype was picked up many times. The chain links TRBV20-1 to TRBJ2-7, with D perhaps TRBD1 or TRBD2 (5 bases each). Germline values: CDR1 DFQATT, CDR2 SNEGSKA (reference sequence). The CDR3 runs to 12 residues. Between the trimmed V and J ends, which lost 3 bases and 2 bases, there was a span of 8 bases. CDR3 in DNA: TGCAGTGCTAGCGGGGCCACCTACGAGCAGTACTTC. Translation gives CSASGATYEQYF.

The chain is built from TRBV20-1 and TRBJ2-7, with TRBD2 identical over 9 bases. Germline V gene lookup returns CDR1 DFQATT and CDR2 SNEGSKA (reference sequence). The J segment lost 3 bases and the V segment lost 6 bases, leaving 9 bases of the junction unmatched. This CDR3 comprises 14 residues. CDR3 nucleotides: TGCAGTGCCAACATAGCGGGAGCTGTCTACGAGCAGTACTTC. Translating gives CSANIAGAVYEQYF.

This clonotype was counted many times. This chain joins TRBV20-1 and TRBJ2-3; 13 bases align to TRBD2. The germline V gene has CDR1 DFQATT and CDR2 SNEGSKA (reference sequence). The ends lost 4 bases at V and 2 bases at J; junction bases unmatched: 6. The CDR3 sequence is 16 residues long. Here the CDR3 reads CSAIGLAGAVTDTQYF. In nucleotides, the CDR3 is TGCAGTGCTATTGGACTAGCGGGGGCAGTCACAGATACGCAGTATTTT.

This clonotype has a count of ten or more. This chain joins TRBV7-9 and TRBJ1-4, with D uncertain. The V gene lost 5 bases and the J gene lost 8 bases, with 18 bases spanning the gap. The CDR3 has 15 residues. Germline CDR1 SEHNR, CDR2 FQNEAQ (reference sequence). The CDR3 loop is CASSPGGVRREKLFF. The CDR3 DNA follows: TGTGCCAGCAGCCCAGGCGGGGTGCGTAGAGAAAAACTGTTTTTT.

J is TRBJ2-1 and V is TRBV12-3 or TRBV12-4, with D tentatively TRBD2 (5 bases). The length of the CDR3 is 13 residues. Deletions cut 4 bases from V and 6 bases from J, with 10 bases between. This CDR3 is CASSSRGFNEQFF. CDR3 DNA: TGTGCCAGCAGTTCAAGAGGGTTCAATGAGCAGTTCTTC.

In this sample, this clonotype turned up many times. The V gene is TRBV15, the J gene TRBJ2-5; D gene unclear. Between the trimmed V and J ends, which lost 0 bases and 1 base, there was a span of 9 bases. The CDR3 covers 15 residues. Germline-derived CDR1 and CDR2 are LNHNV and YYDKDF (reference sequence). CDR3 protein: CATSRDLHGQETQYF. The CDR3 bases are TGTGCCACCAGCAGAGATTTGCATGGCCAAGAGACCCAGTACTTC.

In its sample, this clonotype was seen many times. The chain joins TRBV15 to TRBJ2-4; D call uncertain. Germline V lookup: CDR1 LNHNV, CDR2 YYDKDF (reference sequence). The CDR3 runs 11 residues. The V end lost 0 bases, the J end lost 9 bases, and 3 bases lay between the germline ends. The CDR3, as DNA: TGTGCCACCAGCAGAGATTTCATTCAGTACTTC. Translation: CATSRDFIQYF.

In its sample, this clonotype was seen many times. The CDR3 here is CASSGYAAGYGYTF. The CDR3 DNA sequence: TGTGCCAGCAGTGGGTACGCGGCCGGATATGGCTACACCTTC. The chain carries TRBV6-5 and TRBJ1-2; D is uncertain. Per the germline V gene, CDR1 is MNHEY and CDR2 is SVGAGI. This CDR3 has 14 amino acids. Trimming shortened V by 5 bases and J by 5 bases, and 15 bases separated the two germline ends.